This T cell receptor beta chain stems from a study of T cell clonality in common variable immunodeficiency. The CDR3 extends over 15 amino acids. V lost 0 bases to trimming and J lost 2 bases, with 12 bases between them. Germline V gives CDR1 SGDLS, CDR2 YYNGEE. Method: immunoSEQ multiplex PCR; TCRdb's copy keeps in-frame clones and lacks some. Observed in the sample are 50,000 to 65,000 clones, none of them singletons. This clone appeared many times. The read comes to an end 3 residues before the CDR3 does, leaving the germline J gene to fill in the end. The TCR originated in a person aged 18 to 70 in good health. Sequencing was carried out using peripheral blood mononuclear cells. The chain couples TRBV9 to TRBJ2-7, with D tentatively TRBD1 (6 bases). CDR3 in amino acids: CASSVEGAGAYEQYF. Incomplete CDR3 DNA: TGTGCCAGCAGCGTAGAAGGTGCAGGGGCCTACGAG.